A selection of T cell receptor beta chains follows, all from one sample in a study of blood T cell repertoires in COVID-19. Repertoires were generated with immunoSEQ multiplex PCR, while TCRdb's copy carries only in-frame clones and drops some. The repertoire holds 250,000 to 350,000 clones, roughly 89% seen once, with 0.94% in the top ten. Sequenced material: peripheral blood. These receptors were collected from a woman aged 40 to 50 who had recovered from COVID-19. Both conserved end residues are part of each CDR3. The D gene is left open where the match is weak. The size of a clone is reported for some rows only, either as once, few or many, or as a class for expanded clones.

TRBV28	NA	NA	TRBJ1-2	TGTGCCAGCAGTAGAGGTGGTGGAGGCTACACCTTC	CASSRGGGGYTF
TRBV21-1	NA	NA	TRBJ1-6	TGTGCCAGCTCCAACAGGGGGAATTCACCCCTCCACTTT	CASSNRGNSPLHF
TRBV5-1	NA	NA	TRBJ2-7	TGCGCCAGCAGCTTGGCCCTACCGACCGGGACTTCTCCCTACGAGCAGTACTTC	CASSLALPTGTSPYEQYF
TRBV2	NA	NA	TRBJ2-7	TGTGCCAGCAGTTCAGACAGCTACGAGCAGTACTTC	CASSSDSYEQYF
TRBV27	NA	NA	TRBJ2-1	TGTGCCAGCAGTTTATTCGGGGCGGGAACCTACAATGAGCAGTTCTTC	CASSLFGAGTYNEQFF
TRBV30	TRBD2	NA	TRBJ2-1	TGTGCCTGGGGAAGCGGGACTAGCGGGATCAATGAGCAGTTCTTC	CAWGSGTSGINEQFF
TRBV4-2	NA	NA	TRBJ2-1	TGTGCCAGCAGCCAATCCCGCTCGGGTGAGCAGTTCTTC	CASSQSRSGEQFF
TRBV6-1	TRBD2	NA	TRBJ2-3	TGTGCCAGCAGTGAAGTCCGGGGGGGTGATACGCAGTATTTT	CASSEVRGGDTQYF
TRBV28	NA	NA	TRBJ1-1	TGTGCCAGCAGTTTACCCGCAGTGCCCATGAACACTGAAGCTTTCTTT	CASSLPAVPMNTEAFF
TRBV21-1	NA	NA	TRBJ2-7	TGTGCCAGCAGCAAAAACCGAACGGGAGGAGGCTACGAGCAGTACTTC	CASSKNRTGGGYEQYF
TRBV14	TRBD2	NA	TRBJ2-3	TGTGCCAGCAGCCTGACCGAAGGTAGCGGGCTTGGTCTTGGTACGCAGTATTTT	CASSLTEGSGLGLGTQYF
TRBV6-5	NA	NA	TRBJ2-5	TGTGCCAGCAGCAACAGATTCCAAGAGACCCAGTACTTC	CASSNRFQETQYF
TRBV13	TRBD2	few	TRBJ2-7	TGTGCCAGCAGTCCCCCAGGGACTAGCGGGAGCGGCTCCTACGAGCAGTACTTC	CASSPPGTSGSGSYEQYF
TRBV7-3	NA	NA	TRBJ2-2	TGTGCCAGCAGCTTCACAGCGAACACCGGGGAGCTGTTTTTT	CASSFTANTGELFF
TRBV7-2	NA	NA	TRBJ2-4	TGTGCCAGCAGCTTAGGGGGCGCAGACTTCATTCAGTACTTC	CASSLGGADFIQYF
TRBV2	TRBD1	once	TRBJ2-2	TGTGCCACAACAGGGGGCAAGAACACCGGGGAGCTGTTTTTT	CATTGGKNTGELFF
TRBV18	TRBD1	NA	TRBJ1-4	TGTGCCAGCTCACCGTCCGGACCGGGACAGGGGAATGAAAAACTGTTTTTT	CASSPSGPGQGNEKLFF
TRBV6-2/TRBV6-3	TRBD2	once	TRBJ2-7	TGTGCCAGCAGTTACGGGGGGGAGTCCCCCTACGAGCAGTACTTC	CASSYGGESPYEQYF
TRBV4-2	NA	NA	TRBJ2-5	TGTGCCAGCAGCCAAGGTAATAGCGCCCAAGAGACCCAGTACTTC	CASSQGNSAQETQYF
TRBV7-9	TRBD1	NA	TRBJ1-4	TGTGCCAGCAGCTCGACTCAGGGGGGACTTAATGAAAAACTGTTTTTT	CASSSTQGGLNEKLFF
TRBV7-2	TRBD1	NA	TRBJ1-5	TGTGCCAGCAGCTTAGAATCGGGACAGGGAGAGCCCCAGCATTTT	CASSLESGQGEPQHF
TRBV5-1	TRBD2	once	TRBJ2-3	TGCGCCAGCAGCCCGGGGGGGGGCACAGATACGCAGTATTTT	CASSPGGGTDTQYF
TRBV11-2	NA	NA	TRBJ2-1	TGTGCCAGCAGCTTATCACTCAACAATGAGCAGTTCTTC	CASSLSLNNEQFF
TRBV5-6	TRBD1	NA	TRBJ2-1	TGTGCCAGCAGCTTGGGTAGGGACAGAGGCAATGAGCAGTTCTTC	CASSLGRDRGNEQFF
TRBV24-1	TRBD1	NA	TRBJ2-3	TGTGCCACCAGTGACCGCGACAGGGATGTTCGATATTTT	CATSDRDRDVRYF
TRBV2	TRBD1	NA	TRBJ2-5	TGTGCCAGCAGTACCGGACAGGGGGTATACCAAGAGACCCAGTACTTC	CASSTGQGVYQETQYF
TRBV4-1	NA	NA	TRBJ2-7	TGCGCCAGCAGCCAAAGATCAGGGATCCACGAGCAGTACTTC	CASSQRSGIHEQYF
TRBV12-5	NA	NA	TRBJ2-4	TGTGCTAGTGGCGGAGGGGATGCCAAAAACATTCAGTACTTC	CASGGGDAKNIQYF
TRBV25-1	NA	NA	TRBJ2-6	TGTGCCAGCAGTGAGTTTCAGGGGACTGGGGCCAACGTCCTGACTTTC	CASSEFQGTGANVLTF
TRBV3-1/TRBV3-2	NA	NA	TRBJ2-1	TGTGCCAGCAGCCGGGGGGGGGCACCAAGCTCCTACAATGAGCAGTTCTTC	CASSRGGAPSSYNEQFF
TRBV19	NA	NA	TRBJ2-2	TGTGCCAGTAGTCAGGGGTCCCACACCGGGGAGCTGTTTTTT	CASSQGSHTGELFF
TRBV30	TRBD1	few	TRBJ1-2	TGTGCCTGGAGGCAACCGGGACAGGGCAACTATGGCTACACCTTC	CAWRQPGQGNYGYTF
TRBV10-3	TRBD1	once	TRBJ2-7	TGTGCCACGCAGGAACAACAGGGGCCCTACGAGCAGTACTTC	CATQEQQGPYEQYF
TRBV13	NA	NA	TRBJ2-7	TGTGCCAGCAGCCAGGGACAGTGGGGGGCCAACGAGCAGTACTTC	CASSQGQWGANEQYF
TRBV4-1	TRBD2	NA	TRBJ2-1	TGCGCCAGCAGCCAAGAAGGGAGCGGGAGGGACTACAATGAGCAGTTCTTC	CASSQEGSGRDYNEQFF
TRBV7-9	TRBD2	NA	TRBJ2-7	TGTGCCAGCAGCCCGGGGGACTACTTTTCCTACGAGCAGTACTTC	CASSPGDYFSYEQYF
TRBV30	TRBD2	once	TRBJ2-7	TGTGCCTGGAGTGGGGTGACTAGCGGGAGTGGCGAGCAGTACTTC	CAWSGVTSGSGEQYF
TRBV10-1	TRBD2	few	TRBJ2-7	TGCGCCATCCCCCGTAAGGGCGGGGGAGACTACGAGCAGTACTTC	CAIPRKGGGDYEQYF
TRBV21-1	NA	NA	TRBJ1-1	TGTGCCAGCAGCTTACAGGTCTTGAACACTGAAGCTTTCTTT	CASSLQVLNTEAFF
TRBV9	TRBD1	NA	TRBJ1-1	TGTGCCAGCAGCGGACAGGGGACGAACACTGAAGCTTTCTTT	CASSGQGTNTEAFF
TRBV18	NA	NA	TRBJ2-5	TGTGCCAGCTCACCCCCAGATCGGGGATTCCAAGAGACCCAGTACTTC	CASSPPDRGFQETQYF
TRBV12-3/TRBV12-4	TRBD2	NA	TRBJ2-5	TGTGCCAGCAGTTTTAGCGGGAGGGAGACCCAGTACTTC	CASSFSGRETQYF
TRBV19	NA	NA	TRBJ2-7	TGTGCCAGTAGTATAGTTGGCAGGGTAGACGAGCAGTACTTC	CASSIVGRVDEQYF
TRBV7-9	NA	NA	TRBJ2-7	TGTGCCAGCAGCTTACAGGGGCGCGACTACGAGCAGTACTTC	CASSLQGRDYEQYF
TRBV19	NA	NA	TRBJ1-4	TGTGCCAGCGATGGGGGGTCTGCAACTAATGAAAAACTGTTTTTT	CASDGGSATNEKLFF
TRBV30	TRBD1	few	TRBJ2-1	TGTGCCTGGAGTGACCCCAGGGGGCCGGATGAGCAGTTCTTC	CAWSDPRGPDEQFF
TRBV28	TRBD2	NA	TRBJ2-7	TGTGCCAGCAGTTTTTGGACTAGCGGGAGGGGGTACGAGCAGTACTTC	CASSFWTSGRGYEQYF
TRBV10-3	NA	NA	TRBJ1-5	TGTGCCATCAGTGACGGGCAGGGGAATCAGCCCCAGCATTTT	CAISDGQGNQPQHF
TRBV7-3	NA	NA	TRBJ2-7	TGTGCCAGCAGCTTAACCCCCGGGTCCTACGAGCAGTACTTC	CASSLTPGSYEQYF
TRBV29-1	TRBD1	NA	TRBJ2-7	TGCAGCGTTGCCCGGGACAGGTCTTCCTACGAGCAGTACTTC	CSVARDRSSYEQYF
TRBV2	NA	NA	TRBJ1-1	TGTGCCAGCAGTGAAGGGGGGGGTGGCACTGAAGCTTTCTTT	CASSEGGGGTEAFF
TRBV25-1	TRBD1	NA	TRBJ2-3	TGTGCCAGCAGCCCGGGACAGCCCACAGATACGCAGTATTTT	CASSPGQPTDTQYF
TRBV4-2	TRBD2	NA	TRBJ2-6	TGTGCCAGCAGCAGAGGGCGGGAGGGACTAGCTGGGGCCAACGTCCTGACTTTC	CASSRGREGLAGANVLTF
TRBV6-2/TRBV6-3	NA	NA	TRBJ1-5	TGTGCCAGCAGTTACGCTCGAGTCTATAGCAATCAGCCCCAGCATTTT	CASSYARVYSNQPQHF
TRBV19	NA	NA	TRBJ1-5	TGTGCCAGTAGTGGGCAGGCGGGTCAGCCCCAGCATTTT	CASSGQAGQPQHF
TRBV7-8	TRBD1	NA	TRBJ1-1	TGTGCCAGCAGCTTAGCTCCGGGACAGGGCCCTGAAGCTTTCTTT	CASSLAPGQGPEAFF
TRBV6-5	NA	NA	TRBJ1-1	TGTGCCAGCAGTTTGACATCGAACACTGAAGCTTTCTTT	CASSLTSNTEAFF